The 7 T cell receptor beta chains given below trace back to one sample, sequenced in a study of blood T cell repertoires in COVID-19. TCRdb's table, derived via immunoSEQ multiplex PCR, lists solely in-frame clones and lacks some. This repertoire shows about 290,000 clones, around four fifths found once; its top ten account for around 4.2%. Sequenced sample: peripheral blood. The receptors derive from a woman in her 50s with active or convalescent COVID-19.

This clone was seen only a few times. This chain joins TRBV28 and TRBJ1-1; D may be TRBD1 (5 bases). Germline values: CDR1 MDHEN, CDR2 SYDVKM. The CDR3 spans 15 residues. V was shortened by 5 bases and J by 1 base, with 14 bases between the two germline ends. CDR3 region: CASSPLGRANTEAFF. The CDR3 coding sequence is TGTGCCAGCAGTCCCCTGGGCAGGGCGAACACTGAAGCTTTCTTT.

The gene calls are TRBV5-1 and TRBJ2-2; TRBD1 agrees at 10 bases. The CDR3 is made up of 17 amino acids. J was trimmed by 0 bases and V by 3 bases; bases with no gene match: 5. The germline CDR1 and CDR2 sequences are SGHRS and YFSETQ. DNA of the CDR3: TGCGCCAGCAGCTCGGGACAGGGGTACGCGAACACCGGGGAGCTGTTTTTT. Residues: CASSSGQGYANTGELFF.

J is TRBJ1-2 and V is TRBV28; 10 bases align to TRBD1. Trimming at V came to 5 bases and at J to 8 bases, leaving 14 bases not matched to a gene. The CDR3 loop spans 16 amino acids. Germline assignment: CDR1 MDHEN and CDR2 SYDVKM. The CDR3 nucleotides read TGTGCCAGCAGTCCTCCTACCCGACAGGGGGCAAGAGGCTACACCTTC. It codes for CASSPPTRQGARGYTF.

This clone was picked up a small number of times. The chain links TRBV2 to TRBJ2-7, with TRBD2 identical over 7 bases. CDR1 and CDR2 (germline): SNHLY, FYNNEI. V trimming: 4 bases; J trimming: 3 bases; junction bases outside the gene matches: 3. The CDR3 length is 13 residues. The CDR3 spells CASSAASGYEQYF. The CDR3 DNA sequence: TGTGCCAGCAGTGCCGCTAGCGGCTACGAGCAGTACTTC.

The chain couples TRBV5-4 to TRBJ2-3; TRBD2 matches at 7 bases. Germline assignment: CDR1 SGHNT and CDR2 YYREEE (reference sequence). The CDR3 covers 17 residues. J gave up 0 bases and V 1 base, and 8 bases lay outside the gene matches. The CDR3 is CASSLKLAVTSTDTQYF. The CDR3 DNA reads TGTGCCAGCAGCTTGAAGCTAGCGGTTACTAGCACAGATACGCAGTATTTT.

This clone was found a few times. J is TRBJ1-2 and V is TRBV7-2; TRBD1 matches at 8 bases. This CDR3 comprises 12 residues. CDR1 and CDR2 from the germline V gene are SGHTA and FQGNSA. V dropped 5 bases and J dropped 8; count of bases not matched to a gene: 4. The CDR3 DNA follows: TGTGCCAGCAGCGTTCAGGGGGCCGGCTACACCTTC. It translates to CASSVQGAGYTF.

The chain carries TRBV2 and TRBJ2-7; the D is unclear. Germline V CDR1 and CDR2: SNHLY, FYNNEI. The V end lost 4 bases, the J end lost 2 bases, and 12 bases lay between the germline ends. This CDR3 spans 14 amino acids. This chain's CDR3 is CASSVGLPPYEQYF. The DNA of the CDR3 is TGTGCCAGCAGTGTGGGCTTACCCCCCTACGAGCAGTACTTC.